These T cell receptor beta chains were read from a single sample in a study of T cells in Graves' hyperthyroidism and ophthalmopathy. Each CDR3 protein is one row after TCRdb ran MiXCR on the multiplex PCR reads. The sample contains some 600,000 distinct CDR3 sequences, about 15% of which appear only once. The sequenced material came from blood. The source is a woman aged 25 to 39 with Graves' hyperthyroidism that later progressed to Graves' ophthalmopathy. The CDR3 runs from the conserved cysteine through the conserved F or W. The D gene is left open where the match is weak. Clone size appears in some rows only: once, few, many, or a class for an expanded clone.

d_gene: .; v_gene: TRBV12-3/TRBV12-4; j_gene: TRBJ1-5; abundance: few; CDR3aa: CASSFSELEPQHF; CDR3nt: TGTGCCAGCAGTTTCTCGGAATTAGAGCCCCAGCATTTT
d_gene: TRBD1; v_gene: TRBV7-9; j_gene: TRBJ2-1; abundance: .; CDR3aa: CASTSPGQAIRWVDYNEQFF; CDR3nt: TGTGCCAGCACCTCACCGGGACAGGCGATCCGGTGGGTGGACTACAATGAGCAGTTCTTC
d_gene: .; v_gene: TRBV20-1; j_gene: TRBJ1-1; abundance: many; CDR3aa: CSARPTLNTEAFF; CDR3nt: TGCAGTGCTAGACCGACACTGAACACTGAAGCTTTCTTT
d_gene: .; v_gene: TRBV20-1; j_gene: TRBJ1-2; abundance: .; CDR3aa: CSARSGESGGYTF; CDR3nt: TGCAGTGCTCGATCAGGGGAATCGGGAGGCTACACCTTC
d_gene: .; v_gene: TRBV28; j_gene: TRBJ2-5; abundance: many; CDR3aa: CASSLVQNRGTQYF; CDR3nt: TGTGCCAGCAGTTTGGTACAAAACAGAGGGACCCAGTACTTC
d_gene: TRBD2; v_gene: TRBV27; j_gene: TRBJ2-7; abundance: many; CDR3aa: CASSLSFPGGALEQYF; CDR3nt: TGTGCCAGCAGTTTATCCTTTCCGGGGGGGGCATTGGAGCAGTACTTC
d_gene: .; v_gene: TRBV30; j_gene: TRBJ1-1; abundance: .; CDR3aa: CAWRMTGEAFF; CDR3nt: TGTGCCTGGAGAATGACAGGTGAAGCTTTCTTT
d_gene: .; v_gene: TRBV27; j_gene: TRBJ1-5; abundance: many; CDR3aa: CASGISNQPQHF; CDR3nt: TGTGCCAGCGGTATCTCCAATCAGCCCCAGCATTTT
d_gene: TRBD1; v_gene: TRBV19; j_gene: TRBJ1-2; abundance: .; CDR3aa: CASSAGTGGLSVDGYTF; CDR3nt: TGTGCCAGTAGTGCCGGGACAGGGGGCCTGAGCGTCGATGGCTACACCTTC
d_gene: .; v_gene: TRBV7-9; j_gene: TRBJ2-5; abundance: .; CDR3aa: CASSPLGGLGETQYF; CDR3nt: TGTGCCAGCAGCCCACTTGGGGGGCTGGGAGAGACCCAGTACTTC
d_gene: .; v_gene: TRBV7-9; j_gene: TRBJ2-7; abundance: many; CDR3aa: CASSLASQSYEQYF; CDR3nt: TGTGCCAGCAGCTTAGCATCACAGTCCTACGAGCAGTACTTC
d_gene: TRBD1; v_gene: TRBV2; j_gene: TRBJ1-1; abundance: .; CDR3aa: CASSVQGAPEAFF; CDR3nt: TGTGCCAGCAGTGTTCAGGGGGCCCCTGAAGCTTTCTTT
d_gene: .; v_gene: TRBV20-1; j_gene: TRBJ2-7; abundance: .; CDR3aa: CSARDRRGSSYEQYF; CDR3nt: TGCAGTGCTAGAGATCGTCGGGGGAGCTCCTACGAGCAGTACTTC
d_gene: .; v_gene: TRBV20-1; j_gene: TRBJ2-4; abundance: .; CDR3aa: CSALSGSKNIQYF; CDR3nt: TGCAGTGCTTTGTCAGGGTCCAAAAACATTCAGTACTTC
d_gene: .; v_gene: TRBV11-3; j_gene: TRBJ1-1; abundance: .; CDR3aa: CASSLVAVRDEAFF; CDR3nt: TGTGCCAGCAGCTTAGTGGCGGTTCGTGATGAAGCTTTCTTT